The clone carrying this TCR beta chain was detected only a few times. Unique molecular identifiers were incorporated during preparation of the TCRbeta library. Using its own MiXCR run on the PCR reads, TCRdb lists one record per CDR3 protein. Of some 490,000 distinct CDR3 sequences detected, approximately 12% appear once; the ten largest clones hold approximately 5.4%. With V trimmed by 7 bases and J by 0 bases, 14 bases remained unmatched. Germline loops: CDR1 MNHEY, CDR2 SMNVEV (reference sequence). CDR3 length equals 19 residues. The source of the sample is a study of T-cell reconstitution after alpha-beta-depleted transplantation in children.

The gene calls are TRBV27 and TRBJ2-5; 13 bases match TRBD2. The TCR originated in a human donor who donated a stem cell graft to a child with combined immunodeficiency. Here the sequenced sample was PBMCs from the stem cell graft donor, taken from the stem cell graft. CDR3 nucleotides: TGTGCCAGCAAGGCCCCGACTAGCGGGGGGACTAAGTACCAAGAGACCCAGTACTTC. Protein sequence: CASKAPTSGGTKYQETQYF.